The 20 T cell receptor beta chains given below trace back to one sample, sequenced in a study of T cells in Graves' hyperthyroidism and ophthalmopathy. What was amplified from RNA transcripts were TCR beta CDR3 regions. With the HTBI primer set, the TCR CDR3 went through a first round of RT-PCR. TCRdb re-called the multiplex PCR reads with MiXCR, one entry per CDR3 protein. The table lists around 610,000 distinct CDR3 sequences, approximately 14% of them singletons, with 4% to 5.5% in the top ten. Sequencing input: blood. These receptors were obtained from a woman between 40 and 55 years old with Graves' ophthalmopathy.

This clonotype has only one observation. This rearrangement joins TRBV13 to TRBJ1-2, with TRBD1 matching 8 bases. Germline V CDR1 and CDR2: PRHDT, FYEKMQ (reference sequence). With 0 bases clipped from V and 6 bases from J, the junction kept 12 bases outside the gene matches. CDR3 length: 17 residues. CDR3: CASSLGGTGLLAHGYTF. The CDR3 DNA reads TGTGCCAGCAGCTTAGGAGGGACAGGCCTTTTAGCCCATGGCTACACCTTC.

In its sample, this clonotype was seen many times. The chain combines TRBV6-5 with TRBJ2-7, with 7 bases matching TRBD1. CDR1 and CDR2 from the germline V gene are MNHEY and SVGAGI. The CDR3 is 15 residues long. The ends lost 3 bases at V and 2 bases at J; junction bases unmatched: 7. The CDR3 DNA is TGTGCCAGCAGTTATTTGGCCGACAGGGCCTACGAGCAGTACTTC. Its protein is CASSYLADRAYEQYF.

The table lists this clonotype with many counts. The chain joins TRBV29-1 to TRBJ2-7, with 7 bases fitting TRBD1. In germline, CDR1 is SQVTM, CDR2 ANQGSEA. J lost 2 bases, V lost 5 bases, and 3 bases had no gene match. The CDR3 is 12 amino acids. CDR3 nucleotides: TGCAGCGTTTGGGACAGCACCTACGAGCAGTACTTC. Its translation: CSVWDSTYEQYF.

The sample holds many counts of this clonotype. This chain joins TRBV18 and TRBJ1-1; D not resolved. Germline CDR1 is KGHSH and CDR2 is LQKENI. The CDR3 is 14 residues long. V was shortened by 4 bases and J by 6 bases, with 15 bases between the two germline ends. Here the CDR3 reads CASSHKVPGAEAFF. The CDR3 DNA is TGTGCCAGCTCACATAAAGTACCAGGCGCTGAAGCTTTCTTT.

J is TRBJ2-2 and V is TRBV7-8; 10 bases match TRBD1. Germline values: CDR1 SGHVS, CDR2 FQNEAQ. The CDR3 is 16 amino acids. The trim removed 5 bases at V and 4 bases at J, leaving 7 bases unmatched. CDR3 DNA: TGTGCCAGCAGCAATAGGGACAGGGGTGGCACCGGGGAGCTGTTTTTT. It encodes CASSNRDRGGTGELFF.

The chain uses TRBV10-3 and TRBJ1-1, with TRBD1 matching 8 bases. The CDR3 contains 14 residues. Germline CDR1 and CDR2: ENHRY and SYGVKD. The V segment lost 8 bases and the J segment 5 bases; nucleotides outside the gene matches: 10. CDR3 region: CAIEAGGIRTEAFF. CDR3 sequence (DNA): TGTGCCATCGAGGCAGGGGGCATAAGAACTGAAGCTTTCTTT.

This clonotype was detected many times. The chain couples TRBV10-2 to TRBJ2-7; D is unresolved. The CDR3 length is 11 residues. The germline V and J ends were trimmed by 6 bases and 12 bases, with 15 bases remaining between them. Germline lookup yields CDR1 WSHSY and CDR2 SAAADI. The CDR3 DNA reads as TGCGCCAGCAGCCACACCATCTCCTGGTACTTC. This translates into CASSHTISWYF.

The chain has TRBV12-3 or TRBV12-4 and TRBJ1-1, with a tentative D call TRBD1 (5 bases). The V end lost 2 bases, the J end lost 0 bases, and 22 bases lay between the germline ends. This CDR3 contains 19 residues. CDR3 bases: TGTGCCAGCAGTTTAAAGAAACTGGACATCTTGAGCATGAACACTGAAGCTTTCTTT. Protein: CASSLKKLDILSMNTEAFF.

This clonotype was observed a handful of times. The rearrangement joins TRBV27 to TRBJ2-7; TRBD1 might be the D (5 bases). There are 14 residues in the CDR3. Trimming removed 3 bases from V and 7 bases from J, with 16 bases in between. CDR1 and CDR2 from the germline V gene are MNHEY and SMNVEV (reference sequence). CDR3 DNA sequence: TGTGCCAGCAGTTTTGTCCCGGGTTCAGGGGAGCAGTACTTC. It is translated as CASSFVPGSGEQYF.

This rearrangement joins TRBV9 to TRBJ2-5, with 11 bases lining up with TRBD2. V trimming: 0 bases; J trimming: 4 bases; junction bases outside the gene matches: 2. Germline V CDR1 and CDR2: SGDLS, YYNGEE. The CDR3 contains 15 residues. The CDR3 bases are TGTGCCAGCAGCGTAGAAGGACTAGCGGGAGAGACCCAGTACTTC. Its protein product is CASSVEGLAGETQYF.

This clonotype was seen ten or more times. The rearrangement links TRBV20-1 to TRBJ2-2; TRBD2 matches at 10 bases. CDR3 size: 15 residues. Germline CDR1 is DFQATT and CDR2 is SNEGSKA (reference sequence). The junction had 7 bases not matched to a gene; V was cut back by 4 bases and J by 5 bases. CDR3 DNA sequence: TGCAGTGCTAAGGAGCGGGAGGGCCCTACCGGGGAGCTGTTTTTT. Amino acid sequence: CSAKEREGPTGELFF.

For this clonotype: A much larger clone differs by one base, so this may be a read error. The chain links TRBV13 to TRBJ2-7, with a tentative D call TRBD1 (5 bases). Per the germline V gene, CDR1 is PRHDT and CDR2 is FYEKMQ (reference sequence). The CDR3 is 16 amino acids. The CDR3 reads CASSALRVGFKYEHYF. DNA for the CDR3: TGTGCCAGCAGCGCCCTCAGGGTAGGATTTAAGTACGAGCATTACTTC.

In its sample, this clonotype was seen a few times. The rearrangement uses TRBV27 and TRBJ2-6; 7 bases line up with TRBD2. Germline CDR1 and CDR2: MNHEY and SMNVEV (reference sequence). The CDR3 covers 17 residues. V lost 6 bases to trimming and J lost 1 base; unmatched junction nucleotides: 9. The CDR3 bases are TGTGCCAGCAGCCCGGGGGAGGGAAAGTCTGGGGCCAACGTCCTGACTTTC. As protein: CASSPGEGKSGANVLTF.

The table lists this clonotype with a few counts. This rearrangement joins TRBV6-1 to TRBJ2-2; possibly TRBD1 for D (6 bases). V gave up 5 bases and J gave up 4 bases, with 14 bases separating them. Germline CDR1 reads MNHNS; CDR2 reads SASEGT. The CDR3 extends over 15 amino acids. The DNA of the CDR3 is TGTGCCAGCAGTCATCTCACAGGGAGCACCGGGGAGCTGTTTTTT. It specifies CASSHLTGSTGELFF.

This clonotype was seen at least ten times. V is TRBV28 and J is TRBJ2-7; the D is unclear. With 1 base removed from V and 7 bases from J, the gap between germline ends came to 11 bases. This CDR3 is built from 13 residues. Germline V gene data show CDR1 as MDHEN and CDR2 as SYDVKM. This CDR3 is CASSLSAATEQYF. The CDR3 region has the DNA TGTGCCAGCAGTTTATCGGCGGCTACGGAGCAGTACTTC.

The sample holds many counts of this clonotype. The V call is TRBV29-1, the J call TRBJ2-7, with D unresolved. Germline V gives CDR1 SQVTM, CDR2 ANQGSEA. The CDR3 spans 12 residues. The germline V and J ends were trimmed by 6 bases and 0 bases, with 9 bases remaining between them. This chain's CDR3 is CSVKGYSYEQYF. CDR3 in DNA: TGCAGCGTGAAAGGGTACTCCTACGAGCAGTACTTC.

This chain links TRBV6-1 with TRBJ2-7; the D gene could be TRBD1 or TRBD2 (6 bases each). The V and J ends lost 6 bases and 5 bases respectively, with 17 bases between them. Germline lookup yields CDR1 MNHNS and CDR2 SASEGT. The CDR3 contains 14 residues. As DNA, the CDR3 is TGTGCCAGCAGGGTAGCAGGGGAGGTCGACGAGCAGTACTTC. Protein: CASRVAGEVDEQYF.

This clonotype was recorded at least ten times. This chain links TRBV19 with TRBJ1-5; no firm D call. Trimming stripped 2 bases from V and 3 bases from J, with 5 bases between. The CDR3 consists of 13 residues. Germline V CDR1 and CDR2: LNHDA, SQIVND (reference sequence). CDR3 sequence reads: CASSILDNQPQHF. The DNA for the CDR3 is TGTGCCAGTAGTATACTGGACAATCAGCCCCAGCATTTT.

This clonotype was recorded many times. The V and J genes are TRBV11-2 and TRBJ2-5, with a tentative D call TRBD1 (6 bases). CDR1 and CDR2 from the germline V gene are SGHAT and FQNNGV. The CDR3 is 17 residues long. V gave up 0 bases and J gave up 5 bases, with 19 bases separating them. The CDR3 DNA reads TGTGCCAGCAGCTTAGATGGACGGGCTGAGGGGGTTGAGACCCAGTACTTC. It is translated as CASSLDGRAEGVETQYF.

This clonotype was seen at least ten times. This chain joins TRBV28 and TRBJ2-7, with TRBD2 matching 7 bases. The CDR3 length is 15 residues. With 8 bases clipped from V and 5 bases from J, the junction kept 15 bases outside the gene matches. Per the germline V gene, CDR1 is MDHEN and CDR2 is SYDVKM. The CDR3 nucleotides read TGTGCCAGCGGGATACTACCAGCGGGATACGACGAGCAGTACTTC. This gives the protein CASGILPAGYDEQYF.